The clone carrying this TCR beta chain appeared once. The data originate from a study of control samples from healthy donors and cancer patients. TCRdb's copy holds only in-frame clones and misses some; the assay was immunoSEQ multiplex PCR. The sample includes over 100,000 clones, 80% to 95% seen only once; the top ten take 5.5% to 7%. J was trimmed by 7 bases and V by 2 bases; bases with no gene match: 9. The germline gives CDR1 SGDLS, CDR2 YYNGEE. The CDR3 contains 17 residues. Source material: blood. The source of this sequence is a man between 18 and 29 years old in good health. The V and J genes are TRBV9 and TRBJ2-1, with TRBD2 matching over 13 bases. The chain's CDR3 is CASSVWGTSGGANEQFF. The CDR3 DNA is TGTGCCAGCAGCGTCTGGGGAACTAGCGGGGGGGCTAATGAGCAGTTCTTC.